This T cell receptor beta chain was observed in a study of blood T cell repertoires in COVID-19. There are 11 residues in the CDR3. Germline V lookup: CDR1 LGHDT, CDR2 YNNKEL (reference sequence). V was pared by 8 bases and J by 7 bases, with 8 bases between. Sequencing was performed with immunoSEQ multiplex PCR; in TCRdb, only in-frame clones are kept and a portion is missing. The table has approximately 180,000 clones, approximately 87% seen once; the top ten hold roughly 18%. The genes are TRBV3-1 (or the pseudogene TRBV3-2) and TRBJ2-2; D gene ambiguous. Sequenced: peripheral blood. The clonotype comes from a person between 65 and 79 years old with COVID-19, enrolled during active disease. This chain's CDR3 is CASGLGGELFF. The CDR3 region has the DNA TGTGCCAGCGGTCTAGGCGGGGAGCTGTTTTTT.